This TCR beta chain derives from a study of blood T cell repertoires in COVID-19. Germline V CDR1 and CDR2: SGHRS, YFSETQ. Trimming removed 4 bases from V and 4 bases from J; junction bases left unmatched: 8. This CDR3 is built from 16 residues. The assay was immunoSEQ multiplex PCR, and TCRdb's table has in-frame clones only and misses some. This table holds 180,000 or so clones, almost 85% found once. Sequenced material: peripheral blood. The source of this sequence is a human donor with acute or convalescent COVID-19. The donor label of this sample is uncertain. The chain joins TRBV5-1 to TRBJ2-5, with 12 positions matching TRBD2. This chain's CDR3 is CASSPWTSGNPETQYF. The CDR3 DNA follows: TGCGCCAGCAGCCCCTGGACTAGCGGGAATCCAGAGACCCAGTACTTC.